A single sample gave rise to the 17 T cell receptor beta chains below, sequenced in a study of T-cell memory formation after mild COVID-19 (dated by TCRdb to about 2021). Library generation was performed with 5' RACE. TCRdb lists the instrument as Illumina NovaSeq 6000. TCRdb passed the public sequencing reads through fastp at Q25 and MiXCR, retaining productive beta sequences. One record per CDR3 amino acid sequence lists the most common genes and DNA. The sample has 250,000 to 400,000 distinct CDR3 sequences on record, roughly an eighth of them singletons. The ten largest clones capture approximately 22% of the sample. The sequenced sample consisted of PBMCs or a T cell subset sorted from them (not recorded which). These receptors came from a man younger than 30 who had mild COVID-19 (a few samples of this study predate the infection). The sample titles of this study are shuffled in the database, so cell type and time point are left out; the donor was told from shared clones.

This chain links TRBV7-6 with TRBJ2-5; D may be TRBD1 (5 bases). CDR3 length equals 11 residues. V was pared by 3 bases and J by 7 bases, with 6 bases between. Germline-derived CDR1 and CDR2 are SGHVS and FNYEAQ. CDR3 amino acids: CASSFQGTQYF. DNA of the CDR3: TGTGCCAGCAGCTTTCAGGGGACCCAGTACTTC.

This clonotype was observed a handful of times. V is TRBV29-1 and J is TRBJ2-7; D ambiguous. The CDR3 is 11 amino acids. Germline CDR1 is SQVTM and CDR2 is ANQGSEA. CDR3 nucleotides: TGCAGGCCTGACTTGTACTACGAGCAGTACGTC. This codes for CRPDLYYEQYV.

V and J are TRBV6-5 and TRBJ1-2, with D perhaps matching TRBD1 (6 bases). Germline V gene sequence: CDR1 MNHEY, CDR2 SVGAGI. CDR3 length equals 14 residues. Trimming removed 2 bases at V and 6 bases at J, with 13 bases between. CDR3: CASSYGGGLNGYTF. The DNA for the CDR3 is TGTGCCAGCAGTTACGGCGGGGGGCTCAATGGCTACACCTTC.

The chain is built from TRBV9 and TRBJ2-2; 9 positions agree with TRBD2. This CDR3 contains 16 residues. Germline V gene lookup returns CDR1 SGDLS and CDR2 YYNGEE. V lost 1 base, J lost 3 bases, and 4 bases stayed unmatched. The CDR3 region has the DNA TGTGCCAGCAGCGTAACCGGGACTAGCTACACCGGGGAGCTGTTTTTT. As protein: CASSVTGTSYTGELFF.

This clonotype has more than one count but fewer than ten. The V and J genes are TRBV19 and TRBJ2-7, with 7 bases aligning to TRBD2. CDR3 length equals 13 residues. Unmatched junction bases numbered 1, after V lost 1 base and J lost 4 bases. The germline CDR1 and CDR2 sequences are LNHDA and SQIVND (reference sequence). The CDR3 here is CASSIASGYEQYV. DNA for the CDR3: TGTGCCAGTAGTATAGCTAGCGGATACGAGCAGTACGTC.

This clonotype appeared a few times. The V gene is TRBV20-1, the J gene TRBJ2-2; 11 nucleotides match TRBD1. Trimming removed 6 bases from V and 4 bases from J; junction bases left unmatched: 7. The V gene's germline CDR1 is DFQATT and CDR2 SNEGSKA (reference sequence). The CDR3 loop spans 15 amino acids. The CDR3 spells CSAPTGTGGTGELFF. DNA of the CDR3: TGCAGTGCCCCGACCGGGACAGGGGGCACCGGGGAGCTGTTTTTT.

This clonotype has only a few counts. The V call is TRBV18, the J call TRBJ1-4, with TRBD1 identical over 9 bases. Germline values: CDR1 KGHSH, CDR2 LQKENI. V lost 3 bases to trimming and J lost 4 bases; unmatched junction nucleotides: 3. This CDR3 spans 15 amino acids. In nucleotides, the CDR3 is TGTGCCAGCTCACCCCAGGACAGGGGTAATGAAAAACTGTTTTTT. Translated: CASSPQDRGNEKLFF.

Concerning this clonotype itself: One end of the junction is discordant with germline, which a read error may explain. V gene TRBV5-1 combines with J gene TRBJ1-1, with 7 bases that match TRBD1. Germline loops: CDR1 SGHRS, CDR2 YFSETQ. The CDR3 runs to 17 residues. CDR3 nucleotide sequence: TGCGACAGCAGCTTGGGGCCTCGACAGGGAGGGAACACTGAAGCTTTCTTT. Translated, it gives CDSSLGPRQGGNTEAFF.

There are many counts of this clonotype. A read error may produce the germline difference seen at one junction end. This chain connects TRBV7-2 to TRBJ2-5, with D possibly matching TRBD2 (7 bases). This CDR3 spans 12 amino acids. Germline values: CDR1 SGHTA, CDR2 FQGNSA. The CDR3, as DNA: TGTGCCACCAGCCGGGGGGCGGAGACCCAGTACTTC. As protein: CATSRGAETQYF. Together with reference TRBV7-2 and TRBJ2-5, the CDR3 gives the full variable domain: GAGVSQSPSNKVTEKGKDVELRCDPISGHTALYWYRQSLGQGLEFLIYFQGNSAPDKSGLPSDRFSAERTGGSVSTLTIQRTQQEDSAVYLCATSRGAETQYFGPGTRLLVL.

V gene TRBV19 combines with J gene TRBJ2-2; 8 bases agree with TRBD1. Germline values: CDR1 LNHDA, CDR2 SQIVND (reference sequence). The junction had 7 bases not matched to a gene; V was cut back by 5 bases and J by 5 bases. This CDR3 spans 15 amino acids. The CDR3: CASSWQGARTGELFF. The CDR3 coding sequence is TGTGCCAGTAGTTGGCAGGGGGCGCGGACCGGGGAGCTGTTTTTT.

This clonotype was observed a handful of times. The J gene is TRBJ2-3, the V gene TRBV6-2 or TRBV6-3; D could derive from TRBD1 or TRBD2 (6 bases each). The germline V gene encodes CDR1 MNHEY and CDR2 SVGEGT. V was shortened by 11 bases and J by 6 bases, with 18 bases between the two germline ends. The CDR3 spans 13 residues. In nucleotides, the CDR3 is TGTGCCGGAGGGGATACAGGGCTTGATACGCAGTATTTT. This translates into CAGGDTGLDTQYF.

This clonotype was found a few times. This chain connects TRBV6-2 or TRBV6-3 to TRBJ1-2; D not certain. The V gene's germline CDR1 is MNHEY and CDR2 SVGEGT. The CDR3 totals 12 residues. Deletions cut 2 bases from V and 5 bases from J, with 6 bases between. This chain's CDR3 is CASSYGQYGYTF. In DNA, the CDR3 is TGTGCCAGCAGTTACGGGCAGTATGGCTACACCTTC.

This clonotype was seen more than once but under ten times. The CDR3 coding sequence is TGTGCCAGCAGTTCGTCCCGCAGGAGCTCCTACGAGCAGTACTTC. Translated, it gives CASSSSRRSSYEQYF. The chain couples TRBV12-3 or TRBV12-4 to TRBJ2-7, with unresolved D. CDR3 length: 15 residues. V dropped 4 bases and J dropped 0 bases, with 13 bases sitting between them.

At least ten counts were recorded for this clonotype. This sequence joins TRBV6-1 and TRBJ2-7, with D perhaps assigned TRBD1 or TRBD2 (6 bases each). V lost 3 bases to trimming and J lost 0 bases, with 15 bases between them. There are 16 residues in the CDR3. CDR1 is MNHNS and CDR2 is SASEGT in the germline V gene. The DNA of the CDR3 is TGTGCCAGCAGTGACGAGGGGGGCGGAAGCTCCTACGAGCAGTACTTC. Its translation is CASSDEGGGSSYEQYF.

This clonotype has only a few counts. V usage is TRBV14 and J usage is TRBJ2-3; 9 bases match TRBD1. The CDR3 is 16 amino acids. Germline values: CDR1 SGHDN, CDR2 FVKESK. V was clipped by 4 bases and J by 1 base; unmatched bases: 6. This CDR3 is CASSPRWTGGTDTQYF. The CDR3 nucleotides are TGTGCCAGCAGCCCTAGGTGGACAGGGGGCACAGATACGCAGTATTTT.

This clonotype was detected only a few times. The chain couples TRBV3-1 to TRBJ2-7; D could derive from TRBD1 or TRBD2 (7 bases each). The CDR3 has 13 residues. V lost 4 bases to trimming and J lost 5 bases, with 12 bases between them. Germline CDR1 LGHDT, CDR2 YNNKEL (reference sequence). The CDR3 coding sequence is TGTGCCAGCAGCCCAGGGGGGGCTAACGAGCAGTACTTC. It codes for CASSPGGANEQYF.

This clonotype was picked up a small number of times. The chain uses TRBV4-2 and TRBJ2-3; TRBD1 might be the D (6 bases). Germline loops: CDR1 LGHNA, CDR2 YNFKEQ. This CDR3 comprises 15 residues. V was cut by 0 bases and J by 3 bases, with 10 bases left in between. In nucleotides, the CDR3 is TGTGCCAGCAGCCAAGATGGGGGCCGGACAGATACGCAGTATTTT. Translated, it gives CASSQDGGRTDTQYF.